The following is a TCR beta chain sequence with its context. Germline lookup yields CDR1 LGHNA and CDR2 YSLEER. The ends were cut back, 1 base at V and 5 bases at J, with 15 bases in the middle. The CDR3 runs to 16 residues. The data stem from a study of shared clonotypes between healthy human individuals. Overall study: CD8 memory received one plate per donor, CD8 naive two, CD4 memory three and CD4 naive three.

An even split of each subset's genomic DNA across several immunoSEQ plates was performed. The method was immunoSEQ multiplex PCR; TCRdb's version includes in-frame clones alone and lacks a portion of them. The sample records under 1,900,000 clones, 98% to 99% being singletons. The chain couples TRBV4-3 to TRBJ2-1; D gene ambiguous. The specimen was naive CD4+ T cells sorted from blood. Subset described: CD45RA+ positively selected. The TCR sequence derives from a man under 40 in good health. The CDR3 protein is CASSQGVETYNNEQFF. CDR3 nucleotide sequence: TGCGCCAGCAGCCAAGGAGTGGAGACTTATAACAATGAGCAGTTCTTC.